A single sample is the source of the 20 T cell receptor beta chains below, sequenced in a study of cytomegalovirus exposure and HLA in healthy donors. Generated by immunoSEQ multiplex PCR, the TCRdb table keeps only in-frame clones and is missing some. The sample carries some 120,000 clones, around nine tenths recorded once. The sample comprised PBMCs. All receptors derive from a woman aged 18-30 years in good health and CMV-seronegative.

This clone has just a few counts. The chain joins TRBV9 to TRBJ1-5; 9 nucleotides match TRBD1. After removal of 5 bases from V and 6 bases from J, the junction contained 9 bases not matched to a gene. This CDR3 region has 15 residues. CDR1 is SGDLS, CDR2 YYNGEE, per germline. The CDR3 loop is CASSKQGATGQPQHF. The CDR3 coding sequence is TGTGCCAGCAGTAAACAGGGGGCGACGGGTCAGCCCCAGCATTTT.

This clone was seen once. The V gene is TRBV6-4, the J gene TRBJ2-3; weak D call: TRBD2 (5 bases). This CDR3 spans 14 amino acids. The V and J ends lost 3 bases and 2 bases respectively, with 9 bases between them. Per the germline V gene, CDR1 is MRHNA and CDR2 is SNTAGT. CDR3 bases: TGTGCCAGCAGTGAAAAGGACTCCACAGATACGCAGTATTTT. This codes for CASSEKDSTDTQYF.

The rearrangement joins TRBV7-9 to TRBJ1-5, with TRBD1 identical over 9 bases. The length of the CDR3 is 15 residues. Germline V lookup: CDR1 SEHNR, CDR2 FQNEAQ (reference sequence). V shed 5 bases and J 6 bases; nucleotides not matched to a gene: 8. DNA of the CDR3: TGTGCCAGCAGCCCAACAGGGGGCCACGGTCAGCCCCAGCATTTT. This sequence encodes CASSPTGGHGQPQHF.

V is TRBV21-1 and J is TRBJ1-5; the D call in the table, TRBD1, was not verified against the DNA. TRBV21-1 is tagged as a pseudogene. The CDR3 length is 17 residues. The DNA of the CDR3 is TGTGCCAGCAGCAACGGAATACAGGGGGGGAGCAATCAGCCCCAGCATTTT. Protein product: CASSNGIQGGSNQPQHF.

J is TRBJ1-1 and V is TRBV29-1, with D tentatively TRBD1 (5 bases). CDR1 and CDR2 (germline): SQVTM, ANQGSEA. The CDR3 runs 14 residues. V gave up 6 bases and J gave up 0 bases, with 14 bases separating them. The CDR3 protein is CSVGGTLMNTEAFF. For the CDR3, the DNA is TGCAGCGTGGGGGGAACCCTAATGAACACTGAAGCTTTCTTT.

This CDR3 is CASSTDRAPTYEQYF. The DNA of the CDR3 is TGTGCCAGTAGTACAGACAGGGCCCCTACCTACGAGCAGTACTTC. V is TRBV19 and J is TRBJ2-7; 7 bases are a match to TRBD1. This CDR3 is 15 amino acids long. Trimming removed 4 bases from V and 2 bases from J; junction bases left unmatched: 8. Germline V gene lookup returns CDR1 LNHDA and CDR2 SQIVND (reference sequence).

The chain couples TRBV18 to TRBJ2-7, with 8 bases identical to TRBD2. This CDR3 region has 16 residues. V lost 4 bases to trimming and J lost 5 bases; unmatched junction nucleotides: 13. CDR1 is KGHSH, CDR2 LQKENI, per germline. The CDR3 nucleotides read TGTGCCAGCTCACAGAGGGCACCGGGACTAGATAACGAGCAGTACTTC. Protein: CASSQRAPGLDNEQYF.

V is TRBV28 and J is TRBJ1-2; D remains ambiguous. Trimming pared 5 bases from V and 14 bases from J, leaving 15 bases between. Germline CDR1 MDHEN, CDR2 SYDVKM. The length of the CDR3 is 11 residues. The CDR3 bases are TGTGCCAGCAGTACCCCTCCCACTTATACCTTC. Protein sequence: CASSTPPTYTF.

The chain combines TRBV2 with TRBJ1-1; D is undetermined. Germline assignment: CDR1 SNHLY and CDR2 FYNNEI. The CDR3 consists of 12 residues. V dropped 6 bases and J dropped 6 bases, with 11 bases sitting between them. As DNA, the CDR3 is TGTGCCAGCAGGACGGGTTTTTCTGAAGCTTTCTTT. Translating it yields CASRTGFSEAFF. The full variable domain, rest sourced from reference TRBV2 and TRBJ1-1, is EPEVTQTPSHQVTQMGQEVILRCVPISNHLYFYWYRQILGQKVEFLVSFYNNEISEKSEIFDDQFSVERPDGSNFTLKIRSTKLEDSAMYFCASRTGFSEAFFGQGTRLTVV.

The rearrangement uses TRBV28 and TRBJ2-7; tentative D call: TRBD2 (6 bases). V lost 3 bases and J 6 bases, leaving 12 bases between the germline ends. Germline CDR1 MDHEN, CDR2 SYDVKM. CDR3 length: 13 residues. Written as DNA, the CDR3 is TGTGCCAGCAGTTTCGGGGGAATCGGCGAGCAGTACTTC. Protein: CASSFGGIGEQYF.

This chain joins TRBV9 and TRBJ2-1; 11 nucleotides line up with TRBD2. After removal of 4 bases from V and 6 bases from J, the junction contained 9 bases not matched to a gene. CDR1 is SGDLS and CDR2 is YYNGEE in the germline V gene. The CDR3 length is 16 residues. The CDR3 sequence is CASSPWTSGRSNEQFF. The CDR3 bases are TGTGCCAGCAGCCCCTGGACTAGCGGGCGCTCCAATGAGCAGTTCTTC.

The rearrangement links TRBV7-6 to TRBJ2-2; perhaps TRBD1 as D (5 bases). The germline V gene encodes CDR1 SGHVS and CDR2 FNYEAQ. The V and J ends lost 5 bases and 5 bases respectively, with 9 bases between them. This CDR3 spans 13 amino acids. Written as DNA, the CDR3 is TGTGCCAGCAGCCTCAGGGTGACCGGGGAGCTGTTTTTT. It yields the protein CASSLRVTGELFF. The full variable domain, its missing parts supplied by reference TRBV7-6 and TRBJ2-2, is GAGVSQSPRYKVTKRGQDVALRCDPISGHVSLYWYRQALGQGPEFLTYFNYEAQQDKSGLPNDRFSAERPEGSISTLTIQRTEQRDSAMYRCASSLRVTGELFFGEGSRLTVL.

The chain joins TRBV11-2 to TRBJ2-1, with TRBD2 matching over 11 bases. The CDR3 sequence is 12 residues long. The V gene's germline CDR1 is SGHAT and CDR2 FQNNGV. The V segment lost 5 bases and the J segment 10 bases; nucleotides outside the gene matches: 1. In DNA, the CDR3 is TGTGCCAGCAGCCGGACTAGCGGGGAGCAGTTCTTC. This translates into CASSRTSGEQFF.

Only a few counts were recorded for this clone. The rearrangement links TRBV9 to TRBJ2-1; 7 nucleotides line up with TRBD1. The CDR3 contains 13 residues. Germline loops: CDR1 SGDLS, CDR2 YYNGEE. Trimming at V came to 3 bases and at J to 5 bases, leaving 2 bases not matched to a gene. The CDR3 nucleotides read TGTGCCAGCAGCGAACAGGGGCACAATGAGCAGTTCTTC. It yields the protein CASSEQGHNEQFF.

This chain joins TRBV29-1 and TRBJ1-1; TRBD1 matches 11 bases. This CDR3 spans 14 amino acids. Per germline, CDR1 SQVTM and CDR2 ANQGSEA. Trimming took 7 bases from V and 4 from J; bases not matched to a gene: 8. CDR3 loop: CSGRGTGGGTEAFF. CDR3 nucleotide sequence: TGCAGCGGCCGGGGGACAGGGGGTGGCACTGAAGCTTTCTTT.

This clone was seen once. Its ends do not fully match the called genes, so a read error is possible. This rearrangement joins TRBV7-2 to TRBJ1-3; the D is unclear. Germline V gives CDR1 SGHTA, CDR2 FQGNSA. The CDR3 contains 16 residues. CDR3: CASSLGVTGSANTIYF. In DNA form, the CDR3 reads TGTGCCAGCAGCTTAGGGGTCACGGGATCTGCAAACACCATATATTTT.

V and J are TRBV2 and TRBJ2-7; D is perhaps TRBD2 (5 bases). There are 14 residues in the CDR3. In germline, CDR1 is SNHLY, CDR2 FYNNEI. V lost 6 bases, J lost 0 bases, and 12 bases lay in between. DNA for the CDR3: TGTGCCAGCAGCCCCTCCGGGGACTCCTACGAGCAGTACTTC. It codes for CASSPSGDSYEQYF.

CDR3 nucleotides: TGTGCCACCAGCCGAGGGACAGGGGACGACAATGAGCAGTTCTTC. It yields the protein CATSRGTGDDNEQFF. This chain links TRBV15 with TRBJ2-1, with 10 bases fitting TRBD1. The CDR3 length is 15 residues. Germline trimming cut 5 bases from V and 5 bases from J; bases unmatched to any gene: 6. Germline values: CDR1 LNHNV, CDR2 YYDKDF (reference sequence).

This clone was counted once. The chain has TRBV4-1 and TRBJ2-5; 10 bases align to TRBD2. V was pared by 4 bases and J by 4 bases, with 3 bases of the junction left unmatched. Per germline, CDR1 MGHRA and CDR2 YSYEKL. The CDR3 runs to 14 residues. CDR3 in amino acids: CASSLAGGRETQYF. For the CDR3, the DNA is TGCGCCAGCAGCCTAGCGGGAGGTCGAGAGACCCAGTACTTC.

This chain's CDR3 is CASSDNYGTGVGYTF. CDR3 bases: TGCGCCAGCAGCGATAACTATGGGACAGGGGTCGGCTACACCTTC. The chain has TRBV23-1 and TRBJ1-2; 10 bases match TRBD1. TRBV23-1 carries the ORF label, with uncertain function. The CDR3 sequence is 15 residues long. Trimming removed 6 bases from V and 8 bases from J; junction bases left unmatched: 12.